The T cell receptor beta chain described here comes from a study of T cell responses to AZD1222 COVID-19 vaccine. The CDR3 contains 14 residues. Germline CDR1 and CDR2: SGHRS and YFSETQ. With V trimmed by 0 bases and J by 7 bases, 3 bases remained unmatched. Whole-study findings and limits: Reportedly, close to half of spike-specific TCRs are directed against unmutated variant regions. Most donors were white British and more were female, and clonal diversity was possibly underestimated. At study baseline, merely several AZD1222 recipients were seropositive.

This table comes from immunoSEQ multiplex PCR, and its TCRdb copy is limited to in-frame clones, with some not included. The repertoire includes more than 130,000 clones, just over 90% of them detected once, and roughly 3.6% sits in the top ten. Worth noting for this clone: Its antigen remains unidentified.

This TCR came from an adult in good health. Sequences were derived from peripheral blood, sampled on day 0 of AZD1222 vaccination. J is TRBJ1-1 and V is TRBV5-1, with 10 bases lining up with TRBD1. The CDR3 DNA follows: TGCGCCAGCAGCTTGGGACAGGGGGCAAATGAAGCTTTCTTT. Translation gives CASSLGQGANEAFF.